This T cell receptor beta chain appears in the sequencing data of a study of blood T cell repertoires in COVID-19. The J segment lost 8 bases and the V segment lost 3 bases, leaving 8 bases of the junction unmatched. Germline CDR1 and CDR2: SGHRS and YFSETQ. This CDR3 spans 14 amino acids. Profiled with immunoSEQ multiplex PCR; TCRdb holds only in-frame clones, not every one. This sample yields roughly 440,000 clones, of which around 89% are seen a single time; 10% to 15% belongs to the top ten. The TCR was taken from a woman aged 50 to 60 with COVID-19, enrolled during active disease. The specimen sequenced was peripheral blood. The genes are TRBV5-1 and TRBJ2-1; 7 bases agree with TRBD1. In nucleotides, the CDR3 is TGCGCCAGCAGCTGGAGCACAGGGGCGGATGAGCAGTTCTTC. Translation: CASSWSTGADEQFF.